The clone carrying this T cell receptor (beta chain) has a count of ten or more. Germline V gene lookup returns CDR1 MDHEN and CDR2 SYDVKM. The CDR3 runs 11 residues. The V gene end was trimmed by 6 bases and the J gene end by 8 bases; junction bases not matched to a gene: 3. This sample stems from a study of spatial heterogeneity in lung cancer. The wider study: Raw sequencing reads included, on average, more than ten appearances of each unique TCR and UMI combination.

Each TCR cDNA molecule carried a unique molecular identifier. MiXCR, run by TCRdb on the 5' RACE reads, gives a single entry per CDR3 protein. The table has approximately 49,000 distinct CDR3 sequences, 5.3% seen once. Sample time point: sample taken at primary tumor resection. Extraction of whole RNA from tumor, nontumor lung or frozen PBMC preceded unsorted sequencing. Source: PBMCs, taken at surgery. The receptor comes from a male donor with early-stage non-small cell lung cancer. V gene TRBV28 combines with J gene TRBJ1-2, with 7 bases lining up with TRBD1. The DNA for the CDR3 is TGTGCCAGCAGGCAGGGGGGAGGCTACACCTTC. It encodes CASRQGGGYTF.